A single sample gave rise to the 3 T cell receptor beta chains below, sequenced in a study of blood T cell repertoires in COVID-19. The table came from immunoSEQ multiplex PCR; TCRdb's copy has only in-frame clones and leaves some out. The sample has about 180,000 clones; 80% to 90% are singletons. Sequenced: peripheral blood. The receptors stem from a man between 60 and 75 years old with acute or convalescent COVID-19.

Here the CDR3 DNA reads TGTGCCAGCAGCTTAGCGGGGACTAGCGGGAGCGGGCGAGAGACCCAGTACTTC. Translated: CASSLAGTSGSGRETQYF. The chain recombines TRBV11-2 with TRBJ2-5; TRBD2 matches at 14 bases. Trimming took 1 base from V and 4 from J; bases not matched to a gene: 8. Per the germline V gene, CDR1 is SGHAT and CDR2 is FQNNGV. The CDR3 is made up of 18 amino acids.

The chain recombines TRBV2 with TRBJ1-2, with TRBD1 identical over 7 bases. The CDR3 runs 15 residues. V shed 4 bases and J 4 bases; nucleotides not matched to a gene: 9. Germline CDR1 SNHLY, CDR2 FYNNEI. This CDR3 is CASSVKDRPPYGYTF. CDR3 nucleotide sequence: TGTGCCAGCAGTGTTAAGGACAGGCCTCCCTATGGCTACACCTTC.

The J gene is TRBJ2-7, the V gene TRBV7-2, with 8 bases that match TRBD1. Germline V gene data show CDR1 as SGHTA and CDR2 as FQGNSA. Trimming at V came to 5 bases and at J to 1 base, leaving 7 bases not matched to a gene. The CDR3 length is 15 residues. In nucleotides, the CDR3 is TGTGCCAGCAGCATAAGGACAGGGACGTCCTACGAGCAGTACTTC. Its protein product is CASSIRTGTSYEQYF.